Each of the 32 T cell receptor beta chains below was sequenced from the same sample in a study of neurological immune-mediated disorders. TCRdb ran MiXCR on the 5' RACE reads and lists one entry per CDR3 protein. The sample contains about 27,000 distinct CDR3 sequences, about 21% of which appear only once. Sequencing input: PBMCs. These receptor sequences come from an older woman in good health.

The sample holds many counts of this clonotype. The rearrangement uses TRBV5-1 and TRBJ2-3; the match to TRBD1 covers 11 bases. The V gene's germline CDR1 is SGHRS and CDR2 YFSETQ. The trim removed 6 bases at V and 2 bases at J, leaving 8 bases unmatched. The CDR3 loop spans 16 amino acids. The CDR3 coding sequence is TGCGCCAGCACCGGACAGGGGGCAGGAGTCACAGATACGCAGTATTTT. As protein: CASTGQGAGVTDTQYF.

The sample holds many counts of this clonotype. This chain joins TRBV12-3 or TRBV12-4 and TRBJ2-5; D gene ambiguous. Trimming took off 6 bases at V and 1 base at J, with 6 bases between the two ends. The CDR3 has 12 amino acids. The CDR3 coding sequence is TGTGCCAGCAGCTTTCTCCAAGAGACCCAGTACTTC. Its translation is CASSFLQETQYF.

This clonotype came up many times. The chain employs TRBV5-1 and TRBJ2-1; D unresolved. The CDR3 length is 14 residues. The V end was cut by 3 bases, the J end by 8 bases, with 15 bases between. CDR1 SGHRS and CDR2 YFSETQ come from the germline V gene. CDR3 protein: CASSSRSAGYEQFF. The DNA of the CDR3 is TGCGCCAGCAGCTCTCGAAGTGCTGGCTATGAGCAGTTCTTC.

The sample holds many counts of this clonotype. The genes are TRBV20-1 and TRBJ2-7; 7 bases map to TRBD2. J lost 6 bases, V lost 3 bases, and 11 bases had no gene match. The CDR3 spans 14 residues. Per germline, CDR1 DFQATT and CDR2 SNEGSKA (reference sequence). The CDR3 nucleotides read TGCAGTGCTAGTCAGGGACTACCAGTCCCCGAGCAGTACTTC. Protein: CSASQGLPVPEQYF.

This clonotype showed up many times. This rearrangement joins TRBV21-1 to TRBJ1-6. TRBV21-1 is tagged as a pseudogene. This CDR3 region has 11 residues. CDR3 loop: CASRTERPLHF. As DNA, the CDR3 is TGTGCCAGCAGAACGGAGCGACCCCTCCACTTT.

Regarding this clonotype: The junction departs from the called germline gene at one end, perhaps through a read error. The genes are TRBV7-6 and TRBJ1-2; tentatively, D is TRBD1 (6 bases). The CDR3 has 14 amino acids. Germline lookup yields CDR1 SGHVS and CDR2 FNYEAQ. The CDR3 is CVSSLPGTFYGYTF. As DNA, the CDR3 is TGTGTCAGCAGCTTACCCGGGACATTCTATGGCTACACCTTC.

This clonotype appeared many times. The V and J genes are TRBV20-1 and TRBJ2-7, with D tentatively TRBD1 (6 bases). The CDR3 has 12 residues. Germline CDR1 is DFQATT and CDR2 is SNEGSKA (reference sequence). The V and J ends lost 1 base and 7 bases respectively, with 11 bases between them. As DNA, the CDR3 is TGCAGTGCTAGAGCAGGGGCGGATGAGCAGTACTTC. Its translation is CSARAGADEQYF.

V usage is TRBV15 and J usage is TRBJ2-3; TRBD1 matches 9 bases. The ends lost 4 bases at V and 2 bases at J; junction bases unmatched: 4. The germline V gene has CDR1 LNHNV and CDR2 YYDKDF (reference sequence). The CDR3 has 15 amino acids. CDR3 in DNA: TGTGCCACCAGCATGGACAGGGGTAACACAGATACGCAGTATTTT. Protein sequence: CATSMDRGNTDTQYF.

This clonotype was observed many times. Written as DNA, the CDR3 is TGTGCCAGCAGTCCCGGACTAGCGGGAGGTCACGAGCAGTACTTC. Protein product: CASSPGLAGGHEQYF. The chain combines TRBV7-8 with TRBJ2-7, with TRBD2 matching over 14 bases. The CDR3 consists of 15 residues. Per germline, CDR1 SGHVS and CDR2 FQNEAQ. Trimming removed 6 bases from V and 5 bases from J; junction bases left unmatched: 6.

This clonotype showed up many times. At one boundary the junction diverges from the germline segment, which might be a read error. The V and J genes are TRBV10-3 and TRBJ2-7; 7 bases fit TRBD1. This CDR3 has 13 amino acids. CDR1 ENHRY and CDR2 SYGVKD come from the germline V gene. The CDR3 is CAISTRRTGEVFF. DNA for the CDR3: TGTGCCATCAGTACCAGACGGACAGGCGAGGTTTTCTTC.

In its sample, this clonotype was seen many times. The chain combines TRBV25-1 with TRBJ1-2; 11 positions agree with TRBD1. The CDR3 consists of 16 residues. Germline lookup yields CDR1 MGHDK and CDR2 SYGVNS. Unmatched junction bases numbered 6, after V lost 1 base and J lost 5 bases. Written as DNA, the CDR3 is TGTGCCAGCAGTGAATCGGGGACAGGGGGACTTTATGGCTACACCTTC. The encoded protein is CASSESGTGGLYGYTF.

V gene TRBV5-1 combines with J gene TRBJ2-1; 8 nucleotides match TRBD2. This CDR3 spans 16 amino acids. J lost 6 bases, V lost 2 bases, and 10 bases had no gene match. Germline V gene lookup returns CDR1 SGHRS and CDR2 YFSETQ. The CDR3 region has the DNA TGCGCCAGCAGCTTAGGCCCCTCCGGGACTAGCAATGAGCAGTTCTTC. Amino acid sequence: CASSLGPSGTSNEQFF.

This clonotype was observed a few times. The J gene is TRBJ2-1, the V gene TRBV10-3; 9 bases are shared with TRBD2. Trimming cost V 5 bases and J 9 bases; bases outside gene matches: 20. This CDR3 has 18 residues. The V gene's germline CDR1 is ENHRY and CDR2 SYGVKD. The CDR3 DNA sequence: TGTGCCATCAGTACCCGCCGAACGTCGGCGGGAGGGCTTGCTGAGCAGTTCTTC. Residues: CAISTRRTSAGGLAEQFF.

DNA for the CDR3: TGCGCCAGCAGCCTCCACAGGGGGTCCAAGCAGTACTTC. Encoded protein: CASSLHRGSKQYF. The chain recombines TRBV4-1 with TRBJ2-7; 8 nucleotides align to TRBD1. Germline trimming cut 4 bases from V and 8 bases from J; bases unmatched to any gene: 7. Germline V CDR1 and CDR2: MGHRA, YSYEKL. The CDR3 has 13 residues.

This clonotype appeared many times. The genes are TRBV19 and TRBJ2-5, with TRBD2 matching 10 bases. The V segment lost 5 bases and the J segment 7 bases; nucleotides outside the gene matches: 16. Looked up from germline, CDR1 is LNHDA and CDR2 is SQIVND (reference sequence). The CDR3 is 17 residues long. The CDR3 DNA reads as TGTGCCAGTAGTCCCCGTCCTCTAGCGGGGGCAAAAGCGACCCAGTACTTC. Translation: CASSPRPLAGAKATQYF.

There are a few counts of this clonotype. V usage is TRBV18 and J usage is TRBJ1-1; 7 bases align to TRBD1. This CDR3 contains 15 residues. Germline lookup yields CDR1 KGHSH and CDR2 LQKENI. Germline trimming cut 2 bases from V and 3 bases from J; bases unmatched to any gene: 6. Written as DNA, the CDR3 is TGTGCCAGCTCACCAAAGAGGGGGCCGGACACTGAAGCTTTCTTT. Translation gives CASSPKRGPDTEAFF.

This clonotype was seen repeatedly, ten times or more. The J gene is TRBJ2-5, the V gene TRBV7-2, with 8 bases matching TRBD2. J lost 5 bases, V lost 3 bases, and 5 bases had no gene match. The CDR3 is made up of 14 amino acids. Germline CDR1 and CDR2: SGHTA and FQGNSA. The DNA of the CDR3 is TGTGCCAGCAGCTTTTACGGGGGGGGCGAGACCCAGTACTTC. Protein sequence: CASSFYGGGETQYF.

This clonotype appeared many times. The chain employs TRBV5-1 and TRBJ2-7, with D possibly being TRBD2 (6 bases). This CDR3 region has 14 residues. Trimming pared 0 bases from V and 2 bases from J, leaving 9 bases between. Germline V lookup: CDR1 SGHRS, CDR2 YFSETQ. CDR3 nucleotides: TGCGCCAGCAGCTTGGCCAGCGGGCCCTACGAGCAGTACTTC. Protein sequence: CASSLASGPYEQYF.

This clonotype was observed many times. The DNA of the CDR3 is TGTGCCAGCAGCTTAGCTGACAGGCGCACCGGGGAGCTGTTTTTT. Encoded protein: CASSLADRRTGELFF. The chain employs TRBV7-9 and TRBJ2-2; a possible D gene is TRBD1 (6 bases). The CDR3 sequence is 15 residues long. V was shortened by 0 bases and J by 4 bases, with 9 bases between the two germline ends. The germline gives CDR1 SEHNR, CDR2 FQNEAQ (reference sequence). Together with reference TRBV7-9 and TRBJ2-2, the CDR3 gives the full variable domain: DTGVSQNPRHKITKRGQNVTFRCDPISEHNRLYWYRQTLGQGPEFLTYFQNEAQLEKSRLLSDRFSAERPKGSFSTLEIQRTEQGDSAMYLCASSLADRRTGELFFGEGSRLTVL.

This clonotype was recorded many times. The chain has TRBV5-1 and TRBJ2-2; D remains unclear. Germline V gene sequence: CDR1 SGHRS, CDR2 YFSETQ. Trimming removed 1 base at V and 4 bases at J, with 8 bases between. The CDR3 has 14 residues. CDR3 loop: CASSLQQTTGELFF. In DNA, the CDR3 is TGCGCCAGCAGCTTGCAACAGACCACCGGGGAGCTGTTTTTT.

This clonotype showed up many times. This chain joins TRBV28 and TRBJ2-3; possibly TRBD1 for D (6 bases). Per germline, CDR1 MDHEN and CDR2 SYDVKM. The CDR3 is 16 residues long. The ends were cut back, 7 bases at V and 5 bases at J, with 22 bases in the middle. CDR3 nucleotide sequence: TGTGCCAGCACCAACGAGGGGGACACCCAAGGAGATACGCAGTATTTT. Protein product: CASTNEGDTQGDTQYF.

This clonotype was counted many times. The chain links TRBV7-8 to TRBJ1-5; D possibly corresponds to TRBD1 (5 bases). The CDR3 has 14 amino acids. Germline loops: CDR1 SGHVS, CDR2 FQNEAQ. The V and J ends lost 5 bases and 0 bases respectively, with 8 bases between them. CDR3 loop: CASSAGVSNQPQHF. In nucleotides, the CDR3 is TGTGCCAGCAGCGCGGGGGTTAGCAATCAGCCCCAGCATTTT.

This clonotype was recorded at least ten times. The genes are TRBV5-1 and TRBJ1-2; maybe TRBD1 (5 bases). The CDR3 is 16 amino acids. The V gene lost 0 bases and the J gene lost 4 bases, with 16 bases spanning the gap. Per the germline V gene, CDR1 is SGHRS and CDR2 is YFSETQ. The CDR3 DNA reads TGCGCCAGCAGCTTGGACGGGGACGTCTGGGCCTATGGCTACACCTTC. This translates into CASSLDGDVWAYGYTF.

This clonotype was seen at least ten times. V gene TRBV28 combines with J gene TRBJ2-5; the match to TRBD2 covers 12 bases. Germline CDR1 MDHEN, CDR2 SYDVKM. The J segment lost 2 bases and the V segment lost 7 bases, leaving 5 bases of the junction unmatched. The CDR3 is made up of 15 amino acids. CDR3 protein: CASISGLAGQETQYF. Written as DNA, the CDR3 is TGTGCCAGCATTTCGGGACTAGCGGGTCAAGAGACCCAGTACTTC.

This clonotype was seen repeatedly, ten times or more. The rearrangement joins TRBV28 to TRBJ1-1; 9 bases are shared with TRBD1. CDR1 is MDHEN and CDR2 is SYDVKM in the germline V gene. Trimming took 5 bases from V and 11 from J; bases not matched to a gene: 3. The CDR3 is made up of 11 amino acids. DNA for the CDR3: TGTGCCAGCAGTCAGGACAGGGGTGCTTTCTTT. It yields the protein CASSQDRGAFF.

The table lists this clonotype with many counts. The genes are TRBV4-2 and TRBJ2-5, with 14 bases aligning to TRBD2. The CDR3 runs to 18 residues. CDR1 is LGHNA and CDR2 is YNFKEQ in the germline V gene. V lost 4 bases, J lost 4 bases, and 11 bases stayed unmatched. The CDR3 region has the DNA TGTGCCAGCAGCCTAGGCCCCGGGACTAGCGGGGGACCAGAGACCCAGTACTTC. It translates to CASSLGPGTSGGPETQYF.

This chain connects TRBV7-2 to TRBJ2-1; TRBD1 or TRBD2 may be the D gene (5 bases each). CDR3 length equals 15 residues. Trimming took off 4 bases at V and 2 bases at J, with 12 bases between the two ends. Germline assignment: CDR1 SGHTA and CDR2 FQGNSA. The CDR3 nucleotides read TGTGCCAGCAGCTCTTACGAGGGGCCCTACAATGAGCAGTTCTTC. Translating gives CASSSYEGPYNEQFF.

In its sample, this clonotype was seen many times. The chain has TRBV10-3 and TRBJ2-3; a possible D gene is TRBD1 (5 bases). The V gene lost 4 bases and the J gene lost 4 bases, with 15 bases spanning the gap. Germline CDR1 ENHRY, CDR2 SYGVKD. The CDR3 has 15 residues. The DNA for the CDR3 is TGTGCCATCAGTGCTTCACAGGTTGGGGCAGATACGCAGTATTTT. It is translated as CAISASQVGADTQYF.

This clonotype appeared a few times. The genes are TRBV20-1 and TRBJ2-1, with 7 bases fitting TRBD2. Unmatched junction bases numbered 17, after V lost 3 bases and J lost 6 bases. The CDR3 is 17 amino acids. Germline V gene lookup returns CDR1 DFQATT and CDR2 SNEGSKA (reference sequence). The CDR3 loop reads CSASGFASGNLVNEQFF. CDR3 nucleotides: TGCAGTGCTAGTGGGTTTGCTAGCGGCAACTTGGTCAATGAGCAGTTCTTC.

The table lists this clonotype with many counts. The chain couples TRBV5-6 to TRBJ1-2; 7 bases line up with TRBD1. Germline V gene data show CDR1 as SGHDT and CDR2 as YYEEEE. The CDR3 runs 11 residues. The CDR3 sequence is CGDRGNYGYTF. CDR3 DNA: TGTGGGGACAGAGGAAACTATGGCTACACCTTC.

This clonotype was found many times. The chain links TRBV7-3 to TRBJ2-1; the match to TRBD2 covers 9 bases. This CDR3 comprises 16 residues. Germline-derived CDR1 and CDR2 are SGHTA and FQGTGA. After removal of 6 bases from V and 0 bases from J, the junction contained 6 bases not matched to a gene. CDR3 sequence: CASSPLAGASYNEQFF. The CDR3 DNA follows: TGTGCCAGCAGTCCCTTAGCGGGGGCCTCCTACAATGAGCAGTTCTTC.

This clonotype was counted at least ten times. V is TRBV5-1 and J is TRBJ2-5; 8 nucleotides match TRBD2. Per the germline V gene, CDR1 is SGHRS and CDR2 is YFSETQ. V trimming: 4 bases; J trimming: 1 base; junction bases outside the gene matches: 12. CDR3 length equals 17 residues. In DNA, the CDR3 is TGCGCCAGCAGCGCCGTGGTAGGCGGGGGGTCCCAAGAGACCCAGTACTTC. Its translation is CASSAVVGGGSQETQYF.